The rows below give T cell receptor beta chains drawn from one sample of a study of CD8 T cells in Susac syndrome. One entry per CDR3 protein, called by TCRdb with MiXCR from the immunoSEQ multiplex PCR reads. In the table there are roughly 80,000 distinct CDR3 sequences, roughly nine tenths of which are singletons. Sequenced sample: CD8+ T cells from PBMCs. Every receptor here comes from a human donor with multiple sclerosis. The CDR3 runs from the conserved cysteine through the conserved F or W. The order of the fields is D gene, J gene, V gene, clone size, CDR3 protein, CDR3 DNA. A D gene is named only where the DNA matches it firmly. Only some rows state a clone size, as once, few, many or a class for expanded clones.

d_call: -; j_call: TRBJ1-1; v_call: TRBV6-5; clone_size: -; cdr3_aa: CASSYSGTRTEAFF; cdr3_nt: TGTGCCAGCAGTTACTCGGGGACTCGCACTGAAGCTTTCTTT
d_call: TRBD2; j_call: TRBJ2-3; v_call: TRBV11-1; clone_size: -; cdr3_aa: CASSSSHPSGGTSSTDTQYF; cdr3_nt: TGTGCCAGCAGCTCCTCCCACCCTAGCGGGGGGACCTCGAGCACAGATACGCAGTATTTT
d_call: -; j_call: TRBJ2-5; v_call: TRBV4-2; clone_size: few; cdr3_aa: CASSQQREEETQYF; cdr3_nt: TGTGCCAGCAGCCAACAACGAGAGGAGGAGACCCAGTACTTC
d_call: TRBD2; j_call: TRBJ2-1; v_call: TRBV27; clone_size: -; cdr3_aa: CASTQGTSRLNEQFF; cdr3_nt: TGTGCCAGCACCCAGGGGACTAGCAGACTCAATGAGCAGTTCTTC
d_call: TRBD2; j_call: TRBJ2-1; v_call: TRBV20-1; clone_size: -; cdr3_aa: CSARLREGLSNEQFF; cdr3_nt: TGCAGTGCCAGACTACGGGAGGGCCTAAGCAATGAGCAGTTCTTC
d_call: TRBD2; j_call: TRBJ2-7; v_call: TRBV7-2; clone_size: -; cdr3_aa: CASSFPASGNSYEQYF; cdr3_nt: TGTGCCAGCAGCTTTCCAGCTAGCGGGAACTCCTACGAGCAGTACTTC
d_call: -; j_call: TRBJ2-7; v_call: TRBV6-5; clone_size: -; cdr3_aa: CASSPYDSSYEQYF; cdr3_nt: TGTGCCAGCAGTCCTTATGACTCGTCCTACGAGCAGTACTTC
d_call: -; j_call: TRBJ2-7; v_call: TRBV5-6; clone_size: -; cdr3_aa: CASSDAPANYEQYF; cdr3_nt: TGTGCCAGCAGCGACGCACCCGCGAACTACGAGCAGTACTTC
d_call: -; j_call: TRBJ1-5; v_call: TRBV27; clone_size: -; cdr3_aa: CASAWGTGQPQHF; cdr3_nt: TGTGCCAGCGCATGGGGCACAGGTCAGCCCCAGCATTTT
d_call: TRBD1; j_call: TRBJ2-1; v_call: TRBV3-1; clone_size: once; cdr3_aa: CASSQTSGTGYEQFF; cdr3_nt: TGTGCCAGCAGCCAAACGTCCGGGACAGGCTACGAGCAGTTCTTC
d_call: TRBD1; j_call: TRBJ2-1; v_call: TRBV12-5; clone_size: -; cdr3_aa: CASGGGGQVYNEQFF; cdr3_nt: TGTGCTAGTGGTGGAGGGGGACAGGTTTACAATGAGCAGTTCTTC
d_call: -; j_call: TRBJ2-2; v_call: TRBV27; clone_size: once; cdr3_aa: CASSLVTRENTGELFF; cdr3_nt: TGTGCCAGCAGTTTAGTGACTAGGGAGAACACCGGGGAGCTGTTTTTT
d_call: -; j_call: TRBJ1-1; v_call: TRBV5-1; clone_size: -; cdr3_aa: CASSLSRLNTEAFF; cdr3_nt: TGCGCCAGCAGCTTGAGTCGGCTGAACACTGAAGCTTTCTTT
d_call: TRBD2; j_call: TRBJ2-3; v_call: TRBV4-3; clone_size: -; cdr3_aa: CASSSNQGLGTDTQYF; cdr3_nt: TGCGCCAGCAGCTCCAATCAGGGACTAGGCACAGATACGCAGTATTTT
d_call: TRBD2; j_call: TRBJ2-7; v_call: TRBV6-6; clone_size: -; cdr3_aa: CASSYSPAGRRGEQYF; cdr3_nt: TGTGCCAGCAGTTACTCGCCAGCGGGGCGCCGTGGGGAGCAGTACTTC
d_call: -; j_call: TRBJ2-2; v_call: TRBV27; clone_size: -; cdr3_aa: CASSLFYTGELFF; cdr3_nt: TGTGCCAGCAGTTTATTCTACACCGGGGAGCTGTTTTTT
d_call: -; j_call: TRBJ2-3; v_call: TRBV6-1; clone_size: -; cdr3_aa: CASSEAPGVTDTQYF; cdr3_nt: TGTGCCAGCAGTGAAGCGCCGGGGGTGACAGATACGCAGTATTTT
d_call: TRBD2; j_call: TRBJ2-1; v_call: TRBV5-1; clone_size: -; cdr3_aa: CASSVTSGTRPSSYNEQFF; cdr3_nt: TGCGCCAGCAGCGTTACTAGCGGGACTCGACCTAGCTCCTACAATGAGCAGTTCTTC
d_call: -; j_call: TRBJ2-7; v_call: TRBV27; clone_size: -; cdr3_aa: CASSHRPSSYEQYF; cdr3_nt: TGTGCCAGCAGTCATCGACCGAGCTCCTACGAGCAGTACTTC
d_call: -; j_call: TRBJ1-5; v_call: TRBV7-8; clone_size: -; cdr3_aa: CASSLGGVLYGGNQPQHF; cdr3_nt: TGTGCCAGCAGCTTAGGAGGGGTCCTTTACGGTGGCAATCAGCCCCAGCATTTT
d_call: TRBD1; j_call: TRBJ1-2; v_call: TRBV18; clone_size: -; cdr3_aa: CASYPGYHRGNYGYTF; cdr3_nt: TGTGCCAGCTACCCAGGTTATCACAGGGGAAACTATGGCTACACCTTC
d_call: -; j_call: TRBJ2-5; v_call: TRBV11-2; clone_size: -; cdr3_aa: CASSLYPSLKEKETQYF; cdr3_nt: TGTGCCAGCAGCTTATACCCGTCACTGAAGGAAAAAGAGACCCAGTACTTC
d_call: -; j_call: TRBJ2-7; v_call: TRBV27; clone_size: -; cdr3_aa: CASSLMGGLSYEQYF; cdr3_nt: TGTGCCAGCAGTTTAATGGGGGGGCTCTCCTACGAGCAGTACTTC
d_call: -; j_call: TRBJ2-7; v_call: TRBV7-2; clone_size: -; cdr3_aa: CASNTTYEQYF; cdr3_nt: TGTGCCAGCAACACAACCTACGAGCAGTACTTC
d_call: -; j_call: TRBJ2-2; v_call: TRBV6-5; clone_size: -; cdr3_aa: CASSYDTGELFF; cdr3_nt: TGTGCCAGCAGTTACGACACCGGGGAGCTGTTTTTT
d_call: -; j_call: TRBJ2-2; v_call: TRBV4-1; clone_size: once; cdr3_aa: CASSQVLGDTGELFF; cdr3_nt: TGCGCCAGCAGCCAAGTACTAGGGGACACCGGGGAGCTGTTTTTT
d_call: TRBD2; j_call: TRBJ2-7; v_call: TRBV3-1; clone_size: few; cdr3_aa: CASSRPGLAGITYEQYF; cdr3_nt: TGTGCCAGCAGCCGTCCGGGACTAGCGGGAATAACCTACGAGCAGTACTTC
d_call: TRBD1; j_call: TRBJ1-3; v_call: TRBV4-1; clone_size: -; cdr3_aa: CASSQDRGTGNTIYF; cdr3_nt: TGCGCCAGCAGCCAGGACAGGGGGACTGGAAACACCATATATTTT
d_call: -; j_call: TRBJ2-7; v_call: TRBV9; clone_size: -; cdr3_aa: CASSDPGLSPEQYF; cdr3_nt: TGTGCCAGCAGCGACCCGGGACTTTCACCCGAGCAGTACTTC